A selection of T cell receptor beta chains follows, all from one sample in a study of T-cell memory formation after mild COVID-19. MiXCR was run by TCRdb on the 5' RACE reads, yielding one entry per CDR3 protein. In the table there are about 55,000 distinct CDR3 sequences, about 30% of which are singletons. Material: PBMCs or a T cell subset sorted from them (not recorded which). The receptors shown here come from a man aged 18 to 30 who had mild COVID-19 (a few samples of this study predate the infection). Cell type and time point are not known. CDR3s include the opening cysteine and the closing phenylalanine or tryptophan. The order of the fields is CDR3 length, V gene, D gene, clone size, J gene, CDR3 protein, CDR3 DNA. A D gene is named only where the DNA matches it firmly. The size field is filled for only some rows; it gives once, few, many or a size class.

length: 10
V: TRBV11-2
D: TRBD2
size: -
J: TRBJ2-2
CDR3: CATSGGELFF
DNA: TGTGCCACTAGCGGGGGGGAGCTGTTTTTT

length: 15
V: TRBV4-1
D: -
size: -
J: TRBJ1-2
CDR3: CASSHRSDGNYGYTF
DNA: TGCGCCAGCAGCCACAGGTCGGACGGGAACTATGGCTACACCTTC

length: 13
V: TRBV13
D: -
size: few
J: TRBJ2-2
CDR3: CASSERPLGELFF
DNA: TGTGCCAGCAGCGAACGTCCACTCGGGGAGCTGTTTTTT

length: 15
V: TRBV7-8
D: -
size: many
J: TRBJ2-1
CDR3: CASSLAGSSYNEQFF
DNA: TGTGCCAGCAGCTTAGCGGGGAGCTCCTACAATGAGCAGTTCTTC

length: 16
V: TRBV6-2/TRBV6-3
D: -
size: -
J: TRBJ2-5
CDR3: CASSYLTRRSPETQYF
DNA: TGTGCCAGTAGTTACCTAACCCGACGGTCCCCGGAGACCCAGTACTTC

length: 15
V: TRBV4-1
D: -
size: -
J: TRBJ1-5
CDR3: CASSQDFVGNQPQHF
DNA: TGCGCCAGCAGCCAAGATTTTGTGGGGAATCAGCCCCAGCATTTT

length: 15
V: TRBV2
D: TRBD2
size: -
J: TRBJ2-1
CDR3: CASRKSGGNNNEQFF
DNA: TGTGCCAGCAGGAAAAGCGGGGGAAACAACAATGAGCAGTTCTTC

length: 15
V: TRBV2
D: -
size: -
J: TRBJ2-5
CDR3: CASSGRGVGQETQYF
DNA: TGTGCCAGCAGTGGTAGAGGGGTTGGTCAAGAGACCCAGTACTTC

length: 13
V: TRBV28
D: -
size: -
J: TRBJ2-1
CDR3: CASRGVSDDEQFF
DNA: TGTGCCAGCAGGGGGGTTAGCGACGATGAGCAGTTCTTC

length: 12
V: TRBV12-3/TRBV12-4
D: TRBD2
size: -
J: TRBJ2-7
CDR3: CASNLGGYEQYF
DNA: TGTGCCAGCAACCTCGGGGGGTACGAGCAGTACTTC

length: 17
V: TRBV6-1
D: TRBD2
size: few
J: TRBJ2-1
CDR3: CASSGLGGTSGVNEQFF
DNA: TGTGCCAGCAGCGGTCTGGGGGGGACTAGCGGGGTTAATGAGCAGTTCTTC

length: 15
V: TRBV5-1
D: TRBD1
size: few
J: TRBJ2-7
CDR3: CASSPHGTGKYEQYF
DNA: TGCGCCAGCAGCCCCCATGGGACAGGGAAATACGAGCAGTACTTC

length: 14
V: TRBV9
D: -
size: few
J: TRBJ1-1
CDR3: CASSVEGGGTEAFF
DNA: TGTGCCAGCAGCGTAGAGGGAGGGGGCACTGAAGCTTTCTTT

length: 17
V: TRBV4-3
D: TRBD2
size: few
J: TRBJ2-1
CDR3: CASSQALTSGGGDEQFF
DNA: TGCGCCAGCAGCCAAGCCCTGACTAGCGGGGGGGGAGATGAGCAGTTCTTC

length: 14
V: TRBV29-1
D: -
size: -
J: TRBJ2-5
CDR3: CSVEGTVPSETQYF
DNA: TGCAGCGTTGAAGGGACCGTCCCGAGTGAGACCCAGTACTTC

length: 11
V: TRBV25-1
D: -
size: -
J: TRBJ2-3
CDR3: CASAFTDTQYF
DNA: TGTGCCAGTGCTTTCACAGATACGCAGTATTTT

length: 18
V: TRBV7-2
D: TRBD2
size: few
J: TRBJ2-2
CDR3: CASSLVASGGANTGELFF
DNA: TGTGCCAGCAGCTTAGTAGCGAGCGGGGGCGCCAACACCGGGGAGCTGTTTTTT

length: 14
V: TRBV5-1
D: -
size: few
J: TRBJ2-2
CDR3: CASSSAGWAGELFF
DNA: TGCGCCAGCAGCTCCGCGGGGTGGGCCGGGGAGCTGTTTTTT

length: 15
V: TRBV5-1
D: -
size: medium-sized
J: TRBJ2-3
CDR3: CASSPGQTSTDTQYF
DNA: TGCGCCAGCAGCCCAGGACAGACTAGCACAGATACGCAGTATTTT